The present T cell receptor beta chain was sequenced within a study of T cell responses to AZD1222 COVID-19 vaccine. About the study: Pooling covered second doses at about 4 or about 12 weeks. Study results and caveats: Elevations in Spike-specific TCR breadth and depth followed administration of two AZD1222 doses. All repertoire sampling was performed exclusively after the peak T cell response.

The data were produced by immunoSEQ multiplex PCR, yet TCRdb's version contains in-frame clones alone and is incomplete. The sample has about 150,000 clones; about 94% are singletons. Comment on this clone: Its antigen remains unknown.

The V end lost 4 bases, the J end lost 0 bases, and 9 bases lay between the germline ends. Germline lookup yields CDR1 KGHSH and CDR2 LQKENI. The CDR3 consists of 14 residues. Source: peripheral blood, taken on day 0 of AZD1222 vaccination. The clonotype was recovered from an adult in good health. The V gene is TRBV18, the J gene TRBJ2-5; a possible D gene is TRBD1 (6 bases). The CDR3 here is CASSLRTDQETQYF. The CDR3 nucleotides read TGTGCCAGCTCACTCCGGACAGACCAAGAGACCCAGTACTTC.